A selection of T cell receptor beta chains follows, all from one sample in a study of regulatory T cells in long-lasting Graves disease. TCRdb called the multiplex PCR reads again in MiXCR, with one record for every CDR3 protein. The table lists roughly 560,000 distinct CDR3 sequences, approximately 12% of them singletons, with around 9.3% in the top ten. This same sample was also taken into another study, of T cells in Graves' hyperthyroidism and ophthalmopathy.

This specimen consisted of peripheral blood mononuclear cells (PBMCs), obtained at new diagnosis, from a patient treated with antithyroid drugs. Receptor source: a woman aged 25 to 39 with Graves disease. Each CDR3 is given with its conserved first and last residue. Fields, in order: J gene, clone size, V gene, D gene, CDR3 protein, CDR3 DNA. A D gene is named only where the DNA matches it firmly. A clone size is listed for some rows: how often the clone was seen (once, few, many), or a class if it is expanded.

J gene: TRBJ1-5
clone size: -
V gene: TRBV27
D gene: -
CDR3 protein: CASSPSGIELYSNQPQHF
CDR3 DNA: TGTGCCAGCAGTCCCTCGGGGATAGAGCTTTATAGCAATCAGCCCCAGCATTTT

J gene: TRBJ2-1
clone size: many
V gene: TRBV10-3
D gene: -
CDR3 protein: CAISESQGGNEQFF
CDR3 DNA: TGTGCCATCAGTGAGTCCCAGGGGGGCAATGAGCAGTTCTTC

J gene: TRBJ2-7
clone size: -
V gene: TRBV6-5
D gene: -
CDR3 protein: CASSYPAEAEQYF
CDR3 DNA: TGTGCCAGCAGTTACCCCGCCGAGGCCGAGCAGTACTTC

J gene: TRBJ1-1
clone size: many
V gene: TRBV28
D gene: -
CDR3 protein: CAAPKGGSAHTEAFF
CDR3 DNA: TGTGCCGCCCCAAAAGGAGGGTCTGCTCACACTGAAGCTTTCTTT

J gene: TRBJ1-1
clone size: many
V gene: TRBV28
D gene: -
CDR3 protein: CASSPRMRGRTFF
CDR3 DNA: TGTGCCAGCAGTCCCCGGATGCGAGGGCGGACTTTCTTT

J gene: TRBJ2-3
clone size: few
V gene: TRBV20-1
D gene: TRBD2
CDR3 protein: CSARASGRGTDTQYF
CDR3 DNA: TGCAGTGCTAGAGCCAGCGGGAGGGGTACAGATACGCAGTATTTT

J gene: TRBJ2-7
clone size: many
V gene: TRBV5-1
D gene: -
CDR3 protein: CASSPSRGSSYEQYF
CDR3 DNA: TGCGCCAGCAGCCCCTCTAGGGGTAGCTCCTACGAGCAGTACTTC

J gene: TRBJ2-7
clone size: many
V gene: TRBV6-2/TRBV6-3
D gene: -
CDR3 protein: CASSYIGEQYF
CDR3 DNA: TGTGCCAGCAGTTACATAGGGGAGCAGTACTTC

J gene: TRBJ2-1
clone size: -
V gene: TRBV7-2
D gene: TRBD1
CDR3 protein: CASSLGLGTGGHDEQFF
CDR3 DNA: TGTGCCAGCAGCTTAGGGCTTGGGACAGGGGGTCACGATGAGCAGTTCTTC

J gene: TRBJ1-3
clone size: many
V gene: TRBV2
D gene: TRBD1
CDR3 protein: CASSDPRQGRSGNTIYF
CDR3 DNA: TGTGCCAGCAGTGACCCCCGACAGGGGAGATCTGGAAACACCATATATTTT

J gene: TRBJ2-7
clone size: -
V gene: TRBV20-1
D gene: -
CDR3 protein: CSARMRRGGYEQYF
CDR3 DNA: TGCAGTGCTAGAATGCGGCGGGGAGGCTACGAGCAGTACTTC

J gene: TRBJ1-2
clone size: many
V gene: TRBV19
D gene: -
CDR3 protein: CASSIDHGVGWGYTF
CDR3 DNA: TGTGCCAGTAGTATAGATCACGGAGTCGGATGGGGCTACACCTTC

J gene: TRBJ2-1
clone size: many
V gene: TRBV20-1
D gene: TRBD2
CDR3 protein: CSAVRTSGLYNEQFF
CDR3 DNA: TGCAGTGCTGTCCGGACTAGCGGGCTTTACAATGAGCAGTTCTTC

J gene: TRBJ2-1
clone size: many
V gene: TRBV28
D gene: TRBD1
CDR3 protein: CASTWTGVGNEQFF
CDR3 DNA: TGTGCCAGCACCTGGACAGGGGTCGGCAATGAGCAGTTCTTC

J gene: TRBJ2-2
clone size: -
V gene: TRBV9
D gene: -
CDR3 protein: CASSPSPGELFF
CDR3 DNA: TGTGCCAGCAGCCCTTCCCCCGGGGAGCTGTTTTTT

J gene: TRBJ2-7
clone size: -
V gene: TRBV11-1
D gene: TRBD2
CDR3 protein: CASSLHSREGYEQYF
CDR3 DNA: TGTGCCAGCAGCTTACATTCGCGGGAGGGCTACGAGCAGTACTTC

J gene: TRBJ2-1
clone size: many
V gene: TRBV24-1
D gene: TRBD2
CDR3 protein: CATSDASGGSYNEQFF
CDR3 DNA: TGTGCCACCAGTGATGCCAGCGGGGGCTCCTACAATGAGCAGTTCTTC

J gene: TRBJ2-3
clone size: many
V gene: TRBV11-2
D gene: -
CDR3 protein: CASSSSGGSVADTQYF
CDR3 DNA: TGTGCCAGCAGCTCCAGTGGAGGATCCGTTGCAGATACGCAGTATTTT

J gene: TRBJ2-3
clone size: few
V gene: TRBV7-9
D gene: TRBD1
CDR3 protein: CASSFNRGEVLDTQYF
CDR3 DNA: TGTGCCAGCAGCTTTAACAGGGGGGAAGTACTAGATACGCAGTATTTT

J gene: TRBJ1-5
clone size: few
V gene: TRBV10-2
D gene: TRBD1
CDR3 protein: CASKRTGSDQPQHF
CDR3 DNA: TGCGCCAGCAAGAGGACAGGGTCCGATCAGCCCCAGCATTTT

J gene: TRBJ1-2
clone size: many
V gene: TRBV11-2
D gene: -
CDR3 protein: CASSDRLQGDYGYTF
CDR3 DNA: TGTGCCAGCAGCGATCGCTTACAGGGAGACTATGGCTACACCTTC

J gene: TRBJ2-3
clone size: many
V gene: TRBV29-1
D gene: TRBD2
CDR3 protein: CSVDSGRAEDTQYF
CDR3 DNA: TGCAGCGTTGATAGCGGGAGGGCCGAAGATACGCAGTATTTT

J gene: TRBJ2-1
clone size: many
V gene: TRBV6-1
D gene: -
CDR3 protein: CASRVREGAYNEQFF
CDR3 DNA: TGTGCCAGCAGGGTCCGGGAGGGGGCTTACAATGAGCAGTTCTTC

J gene: TRBJ2-1
clone size: few
V gene: TRBV2
D gene: -
CDR3 protein: CASTLDWNEQFF
CDR3 DNA: TGTGCCAGCACTTTGGACTGGAATGAGCAGTTCTTC

J gene: TRBJ2-7
clone size: many
V gene: TRBV27
D gene: -
CDR3 protein: CASSINREAYEQYF
CDR3 DNA: TGTGCCAGCAGCATCAACAGGGAAGCCTACGAGCAGTACTTC

J gene: TRBJ2-1
clone size: many
V gene: TRBV6-1
D gene: -
CDR3 protein: CASSDRGQFYNEQFF
CDR3 DNA: TGTGCCAGCTCGGACCGTGGACAGTTTTACAATGAGCAGTTCTTC

J gene: TRBJ1-1
clone size: -
V gene: TRBV27
D gene: TRBD1
CDR3 protein: CASSDHRGQAEAFF
CDR3 DNA: TGTGCCAGCAGTGACCACAGGGGGCAGGCTGAAGCTTTCTTT

J gene: TRBJ1-5
clone size: many
V gene: TRBV30
D gene: -
CDR3 protein: CAWTDSPNQPQHF
CDR3 DNA: TGTGCCTGGACGGACAGCCCCAATCAGCCCCAGCATTTT

J gene: TRBJ1-2
clone size: many
V gene: TRBV29-1
D gene: TRBD1
CDR3 protein: CSASGTGNYGYTF
CDR3 DNA: TGCAGCGCCTCGGGGACAGGGAACTATGGCTACACCTTC

J gene: TRBJ2-7
clone size: many
V gene: TRBV9
D gene: -
CDR3 protein: CASGRTGTTSYEQYF
CDR3 DNA: TGTGCCAGCGGGAGGACCGGGACAACCTCCTACGAGCAGTACTTC

J gene: TRBJ1-2
clone size: many
V gene: TRBV28
D gene: -
CDR3 protein: CASRHRASPLSNYGYTF
CDR3 DNA: TGTGCCAGCAGGCACCGGGCGTCCCCCCTCTCTAACTATGGCTACACCTTC

J gene: TRBJ2-1
clone size: few
V gene: TRBV24-1
D gene: TRBD2
CDR3 protein: CATSDYSSGSSYNDQFF
CDR3 DNA: TGTGCCACCAGTGATTATTCTAGCGGGAGCTCCTACAATGATCAGTTCTTC

J gene: TRBJ2-1
clone size: many
V gene: TRBV18
D gene: -
CDR3 protein: CASSYYTKGGEQFF
CDR3 DNA: TGTGCCAGCTCATATTACACTAAGGGGGGTGAGCAGTTCTTC

J gene: TRBJ2-1
clone size: many
V gene: TRBV6-5
D gene: -
CDR3 protein: CASSSRGSEQFF
CDR3 DNA: TGTGCCAGCAGTTCCAGGGGAAGTGAGCAGTTCTTC

J gene: TRBJ1-1
clone size: many
V gene: TRBV6-1
D gene: -
CDR3 protein: CASSDPSTGSNTEAFF
CDR3 DNA: TGTGCCAGCAGTGACCCCTCGACGGGATCGAACACTGAAGCTTTCTTT

J gene: TRBJ2-3
clone size: -
V gene: TRBV7-3
D gene: -
CDR3 protein: CASSAGRTEALF
CDR3 DNA: TGTGCCAGCAGCGCAGGGAGGACTGAAGCTCTCTTT

J gene: TRBJ2-3
clone size: -
V gene: TRBV7-8
D gene: -
CDR3 protein: CASSATPNTDTQYF
CDR3 DNA: TGTGCCAGCAGCGCCACACCCAACACAGATACGCAGTATTTT

J gene: TRBJ2-7
clone size: many
V gene: TRBV11-3
D gene: -
CDR3 protein: CASSPARGTFDYEQYF
CDR3 DNA: TGTGCCAGCAGCCCAGCACGAGGGACTTTCGACTACGAGCAGTACTTC

J gene: TRBJ2-1
clone size: -
V gene: TRBV19
D gene: -
CDR3 protein: CASSAYRSQKLDEQFF
CDR3 DNA: TGTGCCAGTAGTGCCTACCGGTCTCAAAAACTGGATGAGCAGTTCTTC

J gene: TRBJ2-1
clone size: few
V gene: TRBV30
D gene: -
CDR3 protein: CAWSASAEQFF
CDR3 DNA: TGTGCCTGGAGTGCGAGCGCGGAGCAGTTCTTC

J gene: TRBJ1-6
clone size: many
V gene: TRBV3-1
D gene: -
CDR3 protein: CASSQASGGQPLHF
CDR3 DNA: TGTGCCAGCAGCCAAGCGTCCGGCGGACAACCCCTCCACTTT

J gene: TRBJ2-1
clone size: -
V gene: TRBV20-1
D gene: -
CDR3 protein: CSAKEGLYNEQFF
CDR3 DNA: TGCAGTGCCAAGGAGGGGCTCTACAATGAGCAGTTCTTC

J gene: TRBJ2-7
clone size: -
V gene: TRBV3-1
D gene: TRBD1
CDR3 protein: CASSQDGTGSSYEQYF
CDR3 DNA: TGTGCCAGCAGCCAAGATGGGACAGGAAGCTCCTACGAGCAGTACTTC